Listed here is a single T cell receptor (beta chain). Its specificity is not known. Researchers used the Oncomine TCR Beta short-read assay to sequence DNA from cultured CD4+ T cells. TCRdb recomputed calls from the PCR reads with MiXCR, one row per CDR3 protein. The sample consists of approximately 10,000 distinct CDR3 sequences, about three quarters of them appearing once. The data originate from a study of vaccination and CD4 T cells after COVID-19. At the level of the study: The post-vaccine samples came a median roughly 70 days after dose two (range 14 to 241). No peptide, an HIV-1 Nef pool, or a CEFX pool was what each control culture received.

General observations from the study: 304 of 307 vaccine-specific clones from convalescent patients were spike mono-reactive.

Regarding treatment: approximately nine-day PBMC culture with coronavirus spike peptide pools or control peptides (ViraFEST assay). Trimming took 3 bases from V and 1 from J, leaving 6 bases between them. The CDR3 has 13 residues. In germline, CDR1 is LNHDA, CDR2 SQIVND (reference sequence). This clonotype was sampled from a human donor who had recovered from COVID-19. The chain employs TRBV19 and TRBJ1-1; D remains unclear. Sequenced sample: CD4+ T cells from blood, cultured in vitro. CDR3 nucleotides: TGTGCCAGTAGTATCGTAGCGAACACTGAAGCTTTCTTT. It translates to CASSIVANTEAFF.